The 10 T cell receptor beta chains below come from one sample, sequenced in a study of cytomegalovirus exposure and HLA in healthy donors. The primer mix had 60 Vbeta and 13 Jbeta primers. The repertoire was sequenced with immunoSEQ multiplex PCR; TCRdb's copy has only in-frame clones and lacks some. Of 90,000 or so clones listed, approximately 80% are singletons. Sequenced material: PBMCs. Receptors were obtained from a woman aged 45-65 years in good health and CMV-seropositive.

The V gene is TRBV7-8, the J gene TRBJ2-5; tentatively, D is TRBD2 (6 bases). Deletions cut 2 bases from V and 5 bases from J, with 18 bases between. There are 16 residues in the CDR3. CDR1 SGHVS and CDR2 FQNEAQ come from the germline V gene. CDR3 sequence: CASSLRPGAGGETQYF. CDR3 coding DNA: TGTGCCAGCAGCTTAAGGCCCGGGGCCGGAGGGGAGACCCAGTACTTC. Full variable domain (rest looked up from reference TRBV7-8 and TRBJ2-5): GAGVSQSPRYKVAKRGQDVALRCDPISGHVSLFWYQQALGQGPEFLTYFQNEAQLDKSGLPSDRFFAERPEGSVSTLKIQRTQQEDSAVYLCASSLRPGAGGETQYFGPGTRLLVL.

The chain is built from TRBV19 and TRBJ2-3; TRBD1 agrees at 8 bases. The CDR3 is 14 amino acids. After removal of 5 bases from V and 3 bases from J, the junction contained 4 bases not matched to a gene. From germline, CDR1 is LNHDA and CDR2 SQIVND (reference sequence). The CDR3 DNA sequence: TGTGCCAGTAGTGGGGACAGGCTGACAGATACGCAGTATTTT. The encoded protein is CASSGDRLTDTQYF.

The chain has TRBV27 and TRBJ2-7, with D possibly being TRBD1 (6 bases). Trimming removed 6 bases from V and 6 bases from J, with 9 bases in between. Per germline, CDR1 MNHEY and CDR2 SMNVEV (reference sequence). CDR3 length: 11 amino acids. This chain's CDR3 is CASRQGGEQYF. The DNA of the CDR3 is TGTGCCAGCAGACAAGGGGGCGAGCAGTACTTC.

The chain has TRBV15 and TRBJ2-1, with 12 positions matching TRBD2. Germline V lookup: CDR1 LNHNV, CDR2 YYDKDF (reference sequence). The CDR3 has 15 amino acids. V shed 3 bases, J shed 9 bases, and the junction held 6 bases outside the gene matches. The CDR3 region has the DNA TGTGCCACCAGCAGCCGACTAGCGGGAGAAATTGAGCAGTTCTTC. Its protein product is CATSSRLAGEIEQFF.

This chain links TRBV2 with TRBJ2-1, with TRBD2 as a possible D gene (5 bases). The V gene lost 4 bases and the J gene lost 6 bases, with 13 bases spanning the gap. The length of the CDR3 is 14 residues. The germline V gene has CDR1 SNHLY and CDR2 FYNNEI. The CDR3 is CASSVDRAVNEQFF. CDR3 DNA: TGTGCCAGCAGTGTGGACCGAGCGGTCAATGAGCAGTTCTTC. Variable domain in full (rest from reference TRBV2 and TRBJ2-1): EPEVTQTPSHQVTQMGQEVILRCVPISNHLYFYWYRQILGQKVEFLVSFYNNEISEKSEIFDDQFSVERPDGSNFTLKIRSTKLEDSAMYFCASSVDRAVNEQFFGPGTRLTVL.

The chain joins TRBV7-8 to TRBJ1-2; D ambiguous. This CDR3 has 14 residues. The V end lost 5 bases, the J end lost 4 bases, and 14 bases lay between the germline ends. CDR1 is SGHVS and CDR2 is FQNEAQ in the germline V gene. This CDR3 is CASSPPRQSYGYTF. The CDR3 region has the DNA TGTGCCAGCAGCCCCCCGCGGCAGTCCTATGGCTACACCTTC.

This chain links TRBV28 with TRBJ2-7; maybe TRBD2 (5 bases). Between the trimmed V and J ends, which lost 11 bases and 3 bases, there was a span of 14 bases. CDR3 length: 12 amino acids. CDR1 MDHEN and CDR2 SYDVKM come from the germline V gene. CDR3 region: CAGGKLGYEQYV. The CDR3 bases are TGTGCCGGAGGTAAGTTGGGCTACGAGCAGTACGTC.

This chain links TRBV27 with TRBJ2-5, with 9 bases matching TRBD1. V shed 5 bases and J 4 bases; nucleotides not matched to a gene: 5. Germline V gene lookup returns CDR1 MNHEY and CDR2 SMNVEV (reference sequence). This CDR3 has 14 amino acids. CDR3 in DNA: TGTGCCAGCAGTCGGACAGGGGTAAGAGAGACCCAGTACTTC. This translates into CASSRTGVRETQYF.

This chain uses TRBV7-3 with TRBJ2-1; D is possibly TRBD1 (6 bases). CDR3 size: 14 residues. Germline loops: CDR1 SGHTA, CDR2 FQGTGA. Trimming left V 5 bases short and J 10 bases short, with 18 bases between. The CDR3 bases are TGTGCCAGCAGCGGGGATGGGGGCCCTCGGGAGCAGTTCTTC. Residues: CASSGDGGPREQFF.

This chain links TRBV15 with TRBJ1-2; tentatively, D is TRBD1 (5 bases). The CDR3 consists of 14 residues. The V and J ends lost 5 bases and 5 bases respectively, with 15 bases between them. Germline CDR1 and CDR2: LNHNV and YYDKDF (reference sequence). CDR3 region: CATSRPGRGYGYTF. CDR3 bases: TGTGCCACCAGCCGCCCGGGACGGGGGTATGGCTACACCTTC.